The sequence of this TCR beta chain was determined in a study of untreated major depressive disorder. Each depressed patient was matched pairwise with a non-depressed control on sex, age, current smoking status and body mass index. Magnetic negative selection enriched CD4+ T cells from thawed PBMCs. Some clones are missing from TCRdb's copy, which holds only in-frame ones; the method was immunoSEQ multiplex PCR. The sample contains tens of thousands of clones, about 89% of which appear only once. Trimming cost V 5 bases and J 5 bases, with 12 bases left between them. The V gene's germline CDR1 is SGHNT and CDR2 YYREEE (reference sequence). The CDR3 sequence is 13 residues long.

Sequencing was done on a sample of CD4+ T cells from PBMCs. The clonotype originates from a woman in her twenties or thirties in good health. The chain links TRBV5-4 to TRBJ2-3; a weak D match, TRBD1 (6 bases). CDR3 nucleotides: TGTGCCAGCAGAGGACAGATAGAAGATACGCAGTATTTT. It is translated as CASRGQIEDTQYF.